The source of this TCR beta chain is a study of blood T cell repertoires in COVID-19. Study information: Material from acute and convalescent COVID-19 was sourced from the United States, Italy and Spain. PBMCs, B-cell-depleted T cells, or T cells were the source of the cDNA or gDNA that made up the material.

TCRdb's copy holds only in-frame clones and misses some; the assay was immunoSEQ multiplex PCR. The data hold under 250,000 clones, with roughly 88% observed a single time. CDR1 and CDR2 from the germline V gene are GTSNPN and SVGIG (reference sequence). Unmatched junction bases numbered 0, after V lost 2 bases and J lost 5 bases. This CDR3 has 12 amino acids. Clinical histories supplied by participants themselves formed the basis of cohort assignment. Each exposed participant met a COVID-19 case in the 2 weeks preceding study entry. The sample was PBMCs or T cells enriched from blood (not recorded which). The chain combines TRBV30 with TRBJ1-5; 7 nucleotides align to TRBD1. The sequence derives from a woman in her 30s who had been exposed to COVID-19. The CDR3 spells CAWSTGDQPQHF. For the CDR3, the DNA is TGTGCCTGGAGTACAGGGGATCAGCCCCAGCATTTT.